These 20 T cell receptor beta chains came from one sample sequenced in a study of T cell responses to AZD1222 COVID-19 vaccine. The table came from immunoSEQ multiplex PCR; TCRdb's copy has only in-frame clones and leaves some out. The sample contains roughly 200,000 clones, approximately 92% of which appear only once. Sequenced here: peripheral blood, sampled on day 0 of AZD1222 vaccination. The receptor set was obtained from an adult in good health.

The chain is built from TRBV24-1 and TRBJ2-3; D ambiguous. This CDR3 is built from 15 residues. The V and J ends lost 4 bases and 4 bases respectively, with 14 bases between them. Looked up from germline, CDR1 is KGHDR and CDR2 is SFDVKD. Written as DNA, the CDR3 is TGTGCCACCAGTGACTCCTCAGTGGCCCCAGATACGCAGTATTTT. Translating it yields CATSDSSVAPDTQYF.

The chain carries TRBV14 and TRBJ2-7; D may be TRBD2 (6 bases). V dropped 1 base and J dropped 12 bases, with 13 bases sitting between them. Looked up from germline, CDR1 is SGHDN and CDR2 is FVKESK. The CDR3 extends over 12 amino acids. The CDR3 DNA reads as TGTGCCAGCAGCCAAGGCAGGACTACCCCGTACTTC. Protein sequence: CASSQGRTTPYF.

The V call is TRBV4-1, the J call TRBJ1-1, with a weak D call TRBD1 (5 bases). Trimming cost V 1 base and J 4 bases, with 13 bases left between them. The V gene's germline CDR1 is MGHRA and CDR2 YSYEKL. This CDR3 contains 15 residues. The CDR3 protein is CASSQVPRGGTEAFF. CDR3 nucleotide sequence: TGCGCCAGCAGCCAAGTTCCGCGGGGGGGCACTGAAGCTTTCTTT.

The chain recombines TRBV6-2 or TRBV6-3 with TRBJ2-5; D may be TRBD1 (5 bases). Germline V gene sequence: CDR1 MNHEY, CDR2 SVGEGT. The V and J ends lost 2 bases and 1 base respectively, with 17 bases between them. This CDR3 has 17 amino acids. This CDR3 is CASSYIQTAQGQETQYF. In DNA, the CDR3 is TGTGCCAGCAGTTACATCCAAACCGCCCAGGGCCAAGAGACCCAGTACTTC.

This chain links TRBV7-2 with TRBJ1-2; D may be TRBD1 (6 bases). CDR1 is SGHTA, CDR2 FQGNSA, per germline. The CDR3 is 14 amino acids. V lost 1 base, J lost 4 bases, and 10 bases lay in between. The CDR3 region is CASSLGQEAYGYTF. In DNA, the CDR3 is TGTGCCAGCAGCTTAGGACAGGAAGCCTATGGCTACACCTTC.

The gene calls are TRBV15 and TRBJ2-7, with D unresolved. This CDR3 region has 13 residues. V was pared by 6 bases and J by 3 bases, with 12 bases between. Germline CDR1 LNHNV, CDR2 YYDKDF (reference sequence). The DNA for the CDR3 is TGTGCCACCAGTTCGGACGGAAACTACGAGCAGTACTTC. It specifies CATSSDGNYEQYF.

J is TRBJ2-5 and V is TRBV6-5, with TRBD2 matching over 7 bases. With V trimmed by 3 bases and J by 2 bases, 3 bases remained unmatched. The CDR3 consists of 14 residues. Germline values: CDR1 MNHEY, CDR2 SVGAGI. The chain's CDR3 is CASSYLRGQETQYF. The CDR3 DNA reads as TGTGCCAGCAGTTATTTGCGGGGGCAAGAGACCCAGTACTTC.

The chain uses TRBV6-5 and TRBJ1-5; D not resolved. The CDR3 is 14 residues long. The germline gives CDR1 MNHEY, CDR2 SVGAGI. V was clipped by 4 bases and J by 1 base, with 8 bases between them. The chain's CDR3 is CASSSLWSNQPQHF. The CDR3 DNA reads as TGTGCCAGCAGTTCCCTCTGGAGCAATCAGCCCCAGCATTTT.

With regard to this clone: The junction does not match germline at one end; this may be a read error. The chain uses TRBV6-2 or TRBV6-3 and TRBJ1-6; TRBD1 matches 9 bases. The CDR3 consists of 15 residues. Germline CDR1 reads MNHEY; CDR2 reads SVGEGT. This CDR3 is CASSNSGTGISPLHF. The CDR3 bases are TGTGCCAGCAGTAACTCCGGGACAGGGATCTCACCCCTCCACTTT.

This chain connects TRBV6-6 to TRBJ1-5; 7 bases agree with TRBD1. The V and J ends lost 3 bases and 8 bases, in that order; junction bases with no gene match: 13. The CDR3 consists of 16 residues. Germline V gene sequence: CDR1 MNHNY, CDR2 SVGAGI (reference sequence). CDR3 region: CASSYKGQPRGEPQHF. CDR3 nucleotides: TGTGCCAGCAGTTATAAGGGACAGCCTAGGGGAGAGCCCCAGCATTTT.

The J gene is TRBJ1-2, the V gene TRBV5-1, with D possibly matching TRBD1 (6 bases). The ends were cut back, 4 bases at V and 1 base at J, with 14 bases in the middle. This CDR3 comprises 15 residues. Germline CDR1 and CDR2: SGHRS and YFSETQ. The CDR3: CASSPTSGVNYGYTF. CDR3 coding DNA: TGCGCCAGCAGCCCTACTTCAGGGGTTAACTATGGCTACACCTTC.

This sequence joins TRBV30 and TRBJ1-4, with a weak D call TRBD1 (6 bases). Trimming removed 3 bases from V and 8 bases from J, with 19 bases in between. The germline V gene has CDR1 GTSNPN and CDR2 SVGIG (reference sequence). This CDR3 is built from 15 residues. The CDR3 spells CAWRRVLQGEEKLFF. CDR3 sequence (DNA): TGTGCCTGGAGGAGAGTGTTACAGGGCGAAGAAAAACTGTTTTTT.

The chain carries TRBV7-2 and TRBJ2-2, with 9 bases identical to TRBD1. The CDR3 extends over 16 amino acids. The V gene end was trimmed by 0 bases and the J gene end by 4 bases; junction bases not matched to a gene: 3. The germline V gene has CDR1 SGHTA and CDR2 FQGNSA. CDR3 sequence reads: CASSLAGQGTTGELFF. CDR3 DNA: TGTGCCAGCAGCTTAGCGGGACAGGGTACCACCGGGGAGCTGTTTTTT.

The genes are TRBV12-3 or TRBV12-4 and TRBJ1-1, with a possible D match to TRBD1 (5 bases). The CDR3 runs 13 residues. V was clipped by 5 bases and J by 1 base, with 8 bases between them. The CDR3 here is CASSNQGNTEAFF. The CDR3, as DNA: TGTGCCAGCAGTAATCAGGGGAACACTGAAGCTTTCTTT.

The chain couples TRBV4-2 to TRBJ2-5, with a possible D match to TRBD2 (7 bases). Germline V gene sequence: CDR1 LGHNA, CDR2 YNFKEQ. The germline V and J ends were trimmed by 1 base and 4 bases, with 13 bases remaining between them. This CDR3 contains 15 residues. CDR3 bases: TGTGCCAGCAGCCAAGGCGGGGGCCAGGGAGAGACCCAGTACTTC. It encodes CASSQGGGQGETQYF.

V and J are TRBV9 and TRBJ2-5, with D tentatively TRBD2 (5 bases). The ends were cut back, 0 bases at V and 5 bases at J, with 17 bases in the middle. The CDR3 sequence is 16 residues long. The germline gives CDR1 SGDLS, CDR2 YYNGEE. The CDR3 loop reads CASSVGETTQSETQYF. CDR3 coding DNA: TGTGCCAGCAGCGTAGGTGAGACTACTCAATCCGAGACCCAGTACTTC.

The CDR3 sequence is CASKSGTGYEQYF. Here the CDR3 DNA reads TGTGCCAGCAAATCCGGGACAGGTTACGAGCAGTACTTC. The rearrangement joins TRBV6-5 to TRBJ2-7, with 8 bases identical to TRBD1. This CDR3 has 13 amino acids. Germline lookup yields CDR1 MNHEY and CDR2 SVGAGI. After removal of 7 bases from V and 4 bases from J, the junction contained 6 bases not matched to a gene.

This sequence joins TRBV9 and TRBJ1-2; possibly TRBD1 for D (6 bases). CDR3 length: 15 residues. Germline CDR1 SGDLS, CDR2 YYNGEE. Trimming shortened V by 0 bases and J by 2 bases, and 11 bases separated the two germline ends. The CDR3 sequence is CASSVAAGTNYGYTF. CDR3 nucleotide sequence: TGTGCCAGCAGCGTAGCTGCGGGGACAAACTATGGCTACACCTTC.

The chain recombines TRBV6-5 with TRBJ2-7; 8 nucleotides align to TRBD1. The CDR3 is made up of 12 amino acids. The germline V gene has CDR1 MNHEY and CDR2 SVGAGI. V shed 4 bases and J 9 bases; nucleotides not matched to a gene: 5. CDR3 amino acids: CASSFGQGAQYF. In DNA, the CDR3 is TGTGCCAGCAGTTTCGGGCAGGGGGCGCAGTACTTC.

The V call is TRBV12-5, the J call TRBJ1-2; TRBD1 might be the D (5 bases). This CDR3 has 19 residues. Trimming removed 0 bases at V and 1 base at J, with 21 bases between. Germline lookup yields CDR1 LGHNT and CDR2 FRNRAP. The CDR3 DNA is TGTGCTAGTGGTTTGGTAAGGGACTGGACGGACGATGATAACTATGGCTACACCTTC. It yields the protein CASGLVRDWTDDDNYGYTF.